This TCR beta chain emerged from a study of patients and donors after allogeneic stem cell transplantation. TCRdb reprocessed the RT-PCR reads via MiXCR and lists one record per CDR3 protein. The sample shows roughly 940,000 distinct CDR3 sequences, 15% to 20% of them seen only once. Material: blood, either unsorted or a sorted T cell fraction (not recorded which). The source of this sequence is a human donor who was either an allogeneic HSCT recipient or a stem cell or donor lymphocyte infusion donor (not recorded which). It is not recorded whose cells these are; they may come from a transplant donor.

CDR3 nucleotides: TGTGCCAGCAGCTTAGGACAGCTTTTGGATACGCAGTATTTT. Translated, it gives CASSLGQLLDTQYF. V and J are TRBV5-6 and TRBJ2-3; possible D gene TRBD1, 6 bases. Germline loops: CDR1 SGHDT, CDR2 YYEEEE. This CDR3 has 14 residues. V was clipped by 2 bases and J by 6 bases, with 13 bases between them.